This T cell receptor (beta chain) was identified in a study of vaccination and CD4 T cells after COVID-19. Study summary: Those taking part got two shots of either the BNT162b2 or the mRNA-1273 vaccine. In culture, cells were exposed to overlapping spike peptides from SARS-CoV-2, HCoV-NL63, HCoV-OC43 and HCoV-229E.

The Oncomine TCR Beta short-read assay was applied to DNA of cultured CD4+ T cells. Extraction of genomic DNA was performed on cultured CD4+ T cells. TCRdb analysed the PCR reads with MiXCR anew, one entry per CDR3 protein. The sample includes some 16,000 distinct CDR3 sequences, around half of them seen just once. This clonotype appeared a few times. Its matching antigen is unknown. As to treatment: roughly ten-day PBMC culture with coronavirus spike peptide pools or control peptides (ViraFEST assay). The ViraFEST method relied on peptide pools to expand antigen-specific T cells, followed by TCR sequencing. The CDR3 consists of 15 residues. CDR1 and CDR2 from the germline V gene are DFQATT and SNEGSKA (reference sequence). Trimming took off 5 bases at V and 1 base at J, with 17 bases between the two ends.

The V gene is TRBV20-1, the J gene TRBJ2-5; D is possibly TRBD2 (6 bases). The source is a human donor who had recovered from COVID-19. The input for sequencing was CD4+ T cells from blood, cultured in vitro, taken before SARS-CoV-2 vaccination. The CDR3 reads CSASRDSFTQETQYF. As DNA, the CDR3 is TGCAGTGCTTCGCGGGATTCCTTTACCCAAGAGACCCAGTACTTC.